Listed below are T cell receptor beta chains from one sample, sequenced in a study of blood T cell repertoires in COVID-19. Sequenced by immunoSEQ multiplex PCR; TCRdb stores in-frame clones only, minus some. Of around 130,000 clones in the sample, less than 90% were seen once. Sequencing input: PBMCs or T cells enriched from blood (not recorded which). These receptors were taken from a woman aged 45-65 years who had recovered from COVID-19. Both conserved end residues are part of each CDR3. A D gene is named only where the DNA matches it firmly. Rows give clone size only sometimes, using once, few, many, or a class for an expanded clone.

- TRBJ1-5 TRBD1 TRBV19 CASSTWTGAEPQPQHF TGTGCCAGTAGTACATGGACAGGGGCAGAACCTCAGCCCCAGCATTTT
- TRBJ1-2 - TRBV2 CASSERGGPSYGYTF TGTGCCAGCAGTGAACGGGGGGGGCCCTCCTATGGCTACACCTTC
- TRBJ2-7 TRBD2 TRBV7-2 CASSFTSGGRGGSYEQYF TGTGCCAGCAGCTTCACTAGCGGGGGGCGTGGGGGCTCCTACGAGCAGTACTTC
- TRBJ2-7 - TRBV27 CASSLTGPYEQYF TGTGCCAGCAGTTTAACAGGGCCCTACGAGCAGTACTTC
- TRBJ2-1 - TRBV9 CASSGGTATTDEQFF TGTGCCAGCAGCGGCGGGACAGCTACTACCGATGAGCAGTTCTTC
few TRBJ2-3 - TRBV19 CASSIGTDTQYF TGTGCCAGTAGTATCGGTACAGATACGCAGTATTTT
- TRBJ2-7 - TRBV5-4 CASSLDGGYEQYF TGTGCCAGCAGCTTGGACGGCGGGTACGAGCAGTACTTC
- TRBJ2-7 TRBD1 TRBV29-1 CSIEGADEQYF TGCAGCATTGAGGGGGCGGACGAGCAGTACTTC
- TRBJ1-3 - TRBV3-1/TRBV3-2 CASSPQGLSGNTIYF TGTGCCAGCAGCCCCCAGGGTCTCTCTGGAAACACCATATATTTT
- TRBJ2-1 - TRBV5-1 CASSTLRDTQTNNEQFF TGCGCCAGCAGCACCCTCCGGGACACGCAAACGAACAATGAGCAGTTCTTC
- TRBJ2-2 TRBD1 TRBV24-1 CATSADRGGGTGELFF TGTGCCACCAGTGCAGACAGGGGAGGTGGGACCGGGGAGCTGTTTTTT
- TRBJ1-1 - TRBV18 CASSPYLGEGTEAFF TGTGCCAGCTCACCATATTTAGGAGAGGGCACTGAAGCTTTCTTT
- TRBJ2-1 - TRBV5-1 CASSLYPGNEQFF TGCGCCAGCAGCTTGTACCCGGGCAATGAGCAGTTCTTC
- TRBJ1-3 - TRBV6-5 CASSLFSGNTIYF TGTGCCAGCAGTCTCTTCTCTGGAAACACCATATATTTT
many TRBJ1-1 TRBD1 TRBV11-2 CASSLGRLGGYMNTEAFF TGTGCCAGCAGCTTAGGGCGGCTAGGGGGCTACATGAACACTGAAGCTTTCTTT
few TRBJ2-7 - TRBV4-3 CASSQERHYEQYF TGCGCCAGCAGCCAAGAGCGGCATTACGAGCAGTACTTC
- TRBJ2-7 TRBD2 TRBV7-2 CASSLTSGRNEQYF TGTGCCAGCAGCTTGACTAGCGGCCGGAACGAGCAGTACTTC
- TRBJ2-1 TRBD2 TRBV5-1 CASSSSGGAGNEQFF TGCGCCAGCAGCTCCAGCGGGGGGGCAGGCAATGAGCAGTTCTTC
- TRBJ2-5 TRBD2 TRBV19 CASSAGGGFLGTQYF TGTGCCAGTAGCGCGGGGGGGGGCTTTCTTGGGACCCAGTACTTC
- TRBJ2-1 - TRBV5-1 CASSWSRSSYNEQFF TGCGCCAGCAGCTGGAGTCGGAGCTCCTACAATGAGCAGTTCTTC
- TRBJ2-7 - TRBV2 CASRARGDEQYF TGTGCCAGCAGAGCCAGGGGTGACGAGCAGTACTTC
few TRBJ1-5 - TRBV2 CASSEQVSNQPQHF TGTGCCAGCAGTGAACAGGTTAGCAATCAGCCCCAGCATTTT
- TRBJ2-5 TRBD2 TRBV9 CASSVAGGPGETQYF TGTGCCAGCAGCGTAGCGGGGGGGCCGGGGGAGACCCAGTACTTC
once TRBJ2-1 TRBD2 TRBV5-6 CASGLAGASSYNEQFF TGTGCCAGCGGACTAGCGGGGGCCAGCTCCTACAATGAGCAGTTCTTC
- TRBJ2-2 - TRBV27 CASSFRGWNTGELFF TGTGCCAGCAGTTTTCGGGGGTGGAACACCGGGGAGCTGTTTTTT
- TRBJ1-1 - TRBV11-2 CASSLDLGATEAFF TGTGCCAGCAGCTTAGATTTGGGAGCCACTGAAGCTTTCTTT
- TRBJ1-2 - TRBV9 CASSVGRGRGNYGYTF TGTGCCAGCAGCGTAGGCCGTGGCCGGGGGAACTATGGCTACACCTTC
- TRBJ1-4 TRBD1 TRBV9 CASSESTGKEKLFF TGTGCCAGCAGCGAGTCGACAGGGAAGGAAAAACTGTTTTTT
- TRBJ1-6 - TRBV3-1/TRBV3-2 CASSQDISGSGSPLHF TGTGCCAGCAGCCAAGATATTTCGGGCAGCGGTTCACCCCTCCACTTT